This TCR beta chain was captured in a study of CD8+CD57+ T cells in acquired aplastic anemia. Study at large: Sorted CD4+ and CD8+ cell DNA averaged about 3.5 ug.

Genomic DNA provided the template from which TCR beta VDJ and CDR3 profiles were obtained. MiXCR, applied by TCRdb to the reads, yields one record per CDR3 protein. The repertoire holds over 150,000 distinct CDR3 sequences, 50% to 65% seen once, with under 45% in the top ten. Patients chosen for sequencing had CD8+CD57+ cells that had expanded, as shown by flow cytometry. CDR1 and CDR2 (germline): SEHNR, FQNEAQ (reference sequence). The CDR3 consists of 15 residues. V dropped 5 bases and J dropped 4 bases, with 17 bases sitting between them. The J gene is TRBJ2-5, the V gene TRBV7-9, with TRBD2 as a possible D gene (6 bases). The origin of this receptor is a human donor with aplastic anemia. The sample was sorted CD4+, CD8+, or CD8+CD57+ T cells (not recorded which) from PBMCs. CDR3 sequence reads: CASSTQGGGGETQYF. Written as DNA, the CDR3 is TGTGCCAGCAGCACCCAGGGAGGAGGAGGAGAGACCCAGTACTTC.